This TCR beta chain is from a study of T cell changes during pregnancy in multiple sclerosis. Libraries were prepared by immunoSEQ multiplex PCR; TCRdb keeps only in-frame clonotypes and omits some of them. This table holds around 70,000 clones, about 90% found once. This CDR3 spans 14 amino acids. V was pared by 1 base and J by 7 bases, with 5 bases of the junction left unmatched. The germline V gene has CDR1 SGHDN and CDR2 FVKESK. Sample: peripheral blood, taken in the second trimester of pregnancy. V is TRBV14 and J is TRBJ2-5, with 8 positions matching TRBD2. The TCR comes from a female donor with multiple sclerosis, enrolled in a pregnancy study. DNA for the CDR3: TGTGCCAGCAGCCAAGCAGGGACTAGTGGGACCCAGTACTTC. Protein: CASSQAGTSGTQYF.